Here is one T cell receptor (beta chain) with its context. Its antigen is not identified. The data were taken from a study of cytomegalovirus exposure and HLA in healthy donors. The CDR3 is 15 amino acids. Germline V CDR1 and CDR2: SGHRS, YFSETQ. V shed 0 bases and J 7 bases; nucleotides not matched to a gene: 5. The study, taken as a whole, reports: Overall, approximately 150 TCR beta chains were annotated as cytomegalovirus-associated. Clonal expansion, a later analysis showed, was greater in HLA-associated TCR beta chains than in equally common others.

With 60 Vbeta and 13 Jbeta primers, the PCR was carried out. Here immunoSEQ multiplex PCR was the method, and the copy in TCRdb shows in-frame clones only, minus some. This sample has about 250,000 clones, with about 75% found just once. The sequence was obtained from a female donor in good health and CMV-seronegative. The sequencing sample was made of PBMCs. The chain is built from TRBV5-1 and TRBJ2-2; 8 positions match TRBD2. The CDR3 DNA reads TGCGCCAGCAGCTTGGAGGCAGCGGGAGTCGGGGAGCTGTTTTTT. Encoded protein: CASSLEAAGVGELFF. The full variable domain, with the rest looked up from reference TRBV5-1 and TRBJ2-2, is KAGVTQTPRYLIKTRGQQVTLSCSPISGHRSVSWYQQTPGQGLQFLFEYFSETQRNKGNFPGRFSGRQFSNSRSEMNVSTLELGDSALYLCASSLEAAGVGELFFGEGSRLTVL.